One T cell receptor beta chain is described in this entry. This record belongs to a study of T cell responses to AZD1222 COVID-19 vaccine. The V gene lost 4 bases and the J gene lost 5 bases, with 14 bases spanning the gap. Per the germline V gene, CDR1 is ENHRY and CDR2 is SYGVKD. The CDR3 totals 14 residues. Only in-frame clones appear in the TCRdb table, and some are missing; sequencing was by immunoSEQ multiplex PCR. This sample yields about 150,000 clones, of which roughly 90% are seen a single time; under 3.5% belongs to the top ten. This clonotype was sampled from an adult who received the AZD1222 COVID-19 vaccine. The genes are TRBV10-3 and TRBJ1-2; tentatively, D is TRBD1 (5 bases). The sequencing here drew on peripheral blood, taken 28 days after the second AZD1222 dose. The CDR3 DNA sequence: TGTGCCATCAGTGGAGGGGCAGGGTTATATGGCTACACCTTC. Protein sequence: CAISGGAGLYGYTF.